Listed below are T cell receptor beta chains from one sample, sequenced in a study of blood T cell repertoires in COVID-19. TCRdb's copy holds only in-frame clones and misses some; the assay was immunoSEQ multiplex PCR. The sample carries around 130,000 clones, about 87% recorded once. Sequencing was done on a sample of peripheral blood. The receptors come from a human donor with COVID-19, enrolled during active disease. The donor label of this sample is uncertain. Both conserved end residues are trimmed from each CDR3.

J: TRBJ2-7
V: TRBV25-1
CDR3: ASKGLYEQY

J: TRBJ1-2
V: TRBV4-1
CDR3: ASLPRTGLNYGYT

J: TRBJ2-2
V: TRBV2
CDR3: ASSEERGMDSGELF

J: TRBJ1-2
V: TRBV24-1
CDR3: ATSDSNLRGYT

J: TRBJ1-2
V: TRBV5-4
CDR3: ASSLGGRDYGYT

J: TRBJ1-1
V: TRBV11-3
CDR3: ASSRSSGAGNTEAF

J: TRBJ1-5
V: TRBV4-1
CDR3: ASSSPGTGGNQPQH

J: TRBJ1-1
V: TRBV19
CDR3: ASSIPWTGEAF

J: TRBJ2-4
V: TRBV27
CDR3: ASSLGAGGHGGAKNIQY

J: TRBJ2-5
V: TRBV6-5
CDR3: ASRTSGGWETQY

J: TRBJ2-1
V: TRBV30
CDR3: ACYSSGSFNEQF

J: TRBJ1-1
V: TRBV11-2
CDR3: ASSLMSSAEAF

J: TRBJ2-7
V: TRBV19
CDR3: ASSISRAGEQY

J: TRBJ2-2
V: TRBV9
CDR3: ASRGGGNTGELF

J: TRBJ1-5
V: TRBV2
CDR3: ASMEGTGSWGNQPQH

J: TRBJ1-2
V: TRBV18
CDR3: ASSPSGANYGYT

J: TRBJ1-5
V: TRBV3-1/TRBV3-2
CDR3: ASSQGRGQPQH

J: TRBJ1-2
V: TRBV5-1
CDR3: ASSSTQGYNYGYT

J: TRBJ1-1
V: TRBV5-1
CDR3: ASSSPHLANTEAF

J: TRBJ2-7
V: TRBV4-1
CDR3: ASSRPGQSYEQY

J: TRBJ2-3
V: TRBV25-1
CDR3: ASSELQGTDTQY

J: TRBJ1-2
V: TRBV7-9
CDR3: ASSEDRAYGYT

J: TRBJ2-5
V: TRBV6-5
CDR3: ASRPPGETQY

J: TRBJ2-7
V: TRBV27
CDR3: ASSAPGQGAYEQY

J: TRBJ2-1
V: TRBV18
CDR3: ASSPGGWIAGGRDEQF

J: TRBJ2-1
V: TRBV24-1
CDR3: ATSDFYGDRGGEQF

J: TRBJ2-7
V: TRBV10-2
CDR3: ASSESNGRGGSYEQY

J: TRBJ2-1
V: TRBV7-3
CDR3: ASSLRGGLAGGMYNEQF

J: TRBJ2-1
V: TRBV24-1
CDR3: ATSALASGSYEQF

J: TRBJ2-5
V: TRBV7-2
CDR3: ASSLKRTSQETQY

J: TRBJ1-5
V: TRBV4-1
CDR3: ASSPWTGGESNQPQH

J: TRBJ2-1
V: TRBV11-3
CDR3: ASSPGLLPAEQF

J: TRBJ1-4
V: TRBV11-2
CDR3: ASSLDRNEKLF

J: TRBJ1-2
V: TRBV12-5
CDR3: ASGLTSGVGYT

J: TRBJ1-1
V: TRBV5-4
CDR3: ASSFTGTPEAF

J: TRBJ1-6
V: TRBV5-4
CDR3: ASSLAGFASPLH

J: TRBJ2-5
V: TRBV25-1
CDR3: ASSERDPLGETQY

J: TRBJ2-7
V: TRBV7-8
CDR3: ATTLGGSADEQY

J: TRBJ1-3
V: TRBV12-3/TRBV12-4
CDR3: ASSRRANIY

J: TRBJ1-2
V: TRBV28
CDR3: ASYGPGDSYGYT

J: TRBJ1-2
V: TRBV24-1
CDR3: ATSDLSFGGYT

J: TRBJ1-1
V: TRBV10-2
CDR3: ASVDGGREAF

J: TRBJ2-1
V: TRBV4-2
CDR3: ASSRSNSGVYNEQF

J: TRBJ2-5
V: TRBV5-5
CDR3: ASSLAADRGYQETQY

J: TRBJ1-3
V: TRBV7-9
CDR3: ASSSKDRRYGNTIY

J: TRBJ1-3
V: TRBV18
CDR3: ASSQETGSISSGNTIY

J: TRBJ1-2
V: TRBV28
CDR3: ASSTPGDPNYGYT

J: TRBJ2-7
V: TRBV15
CDR3: ATSRDSAYEQY

J: TRBJ2-3
V: TRBV7-3
CDR3: ASSLRGQGTDTQY

J: TRBJ2-2
V: TRBV9
CDR3: ASSVVRRGGELF

J: TRBJ2-3
V: TRBV25-1
CDR3: ASSEGLAQSTDTQY

J: TRBJ1-2
V: TRBV5-1
CDR3: ASSLEPGQGRGYT

J: TRBJ2-7
V: TRBV5-1
CDR3: ASSRVAGGFYEQY

J: TRBJ1-4
V: TRBV19
CDR3: ASSPRGGGPNEKLF

J: TRBJ2-4
V: TRBV5-5
CDR3: ASSPYGRASIAKNIQY